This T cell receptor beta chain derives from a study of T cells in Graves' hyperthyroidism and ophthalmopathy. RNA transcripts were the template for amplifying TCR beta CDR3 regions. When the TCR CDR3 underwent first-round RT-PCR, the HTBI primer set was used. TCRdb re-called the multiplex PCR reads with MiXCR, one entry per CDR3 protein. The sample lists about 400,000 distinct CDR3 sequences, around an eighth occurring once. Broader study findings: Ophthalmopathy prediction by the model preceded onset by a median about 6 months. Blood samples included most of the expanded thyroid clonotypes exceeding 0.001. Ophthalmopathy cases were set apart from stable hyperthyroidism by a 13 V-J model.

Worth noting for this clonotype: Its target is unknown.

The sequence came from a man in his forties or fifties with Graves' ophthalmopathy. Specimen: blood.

For the CDR3, the DNA is TGCAGCGTTGAAGGCAGCGGGTACGTAGATACGCAGTATTTT. Protein: CSVEGSGYVDTQYF. This chain joins TRBV29-1 and TRBJ2-3, with D maybe TRBD2 (6 bases). The CDR3 sequence is 14 residues long. Germline V gene sequence: CDR1 SQVTM, CDR2 ANQGSEA. The germline V and J ends were trimmed by 1 base and 5 bases, with 13 bases remaining between them.